Listed here are 29 T cell receptor beta chains from one sample, sequenced in a study of T cell responses to AZD1222 COVID-19 vaccine. The method was immunoSEQ multiplex PCR; TCRdb's version includes in-frame clones alone and lacks a portion of them. The sample shows 120,000 or so clones, approximately 85% of them seen only once. Sequences were derived from peripheral blood, sampled on day 0 of MenACWY control vaccination. The origin of the receptors is an adult in good health.

V usage is TRBV6-1 and J usage is TRBJ2-3, with D perhaps TRBD1 or TRBD2 (5 bases each). Per germline, CDR1 MNHNS and CDR2 SASEGT. This CDR3 has 16 amino acids. Trimming stripped 2 bases from V and 3 bases from J, with 15 bases between. CDR3 loop: CASSESRGVSTDTQYF. The DNA of the CDR3 is TGTGCCAGCAGTGAATCGAGGGGTGTGAGTACAGATACGCAGTATTTT.

The chain links TRBV28 to TRBJ1-6, with 12 positions matching TRBD1. The CDR3 has 17 residues. The germline gives CDR1 MDHEN, CDR2 SYDVKM. The V segment lost 2 bases and the J segment 2 bases; nucleotides outside the gene matches: 1. The CDR3 loop reads CASSLGTGGAYNSPLHF. The CDR3 DNA follows: TGTGCCAGCAGTTTAGGGACAGGGGGCGCCTATAATTCACCCCTCCACTTT.

The chain has TRBV6-6 and TRBJ2-1; 8 positions match TRBD1. Per germline, CDR1 MNHNY and CDR2 SVGAGI (reference sequence). CDR3 length: 15 residues. The V segment lost 6 bases and the J segment 8 bases; nucleotides outside the gene matches: 12. As DNA, the CDR3 is TGTGCCAGCAGAAAAGCCGACGGACAGGGATATGAGCAGTTCTTC. The encoded protein is CASRKADGQGYEQFF.

The chain carries TRBV9 and TRBJ2-3; TRBD2 agrees at 8 bases. This CDR3 has 15 amino acids. J lost 5 bases, V lost 2 bases, and 7 bases had no gene match. Germline loops: CDR1 SGDLS, CDR2 YYNGEE. The CDR3 DNA sequence: TGTGCCAGCAGCGTCGAAGGGACTAGGAGAGATACGCAGTATTTT. Protein: CASSVEGTRRDTQYF.

This chain connects TRBV14 to TRBJ2-5; no firm D call. Trimming took 1 base from V and 4 from J, leaving 10 bases between them. Looked up from germline, CDR1 is SGHDN and CDR2 is FVKESK. CDR3 length: 14 residues. CDR3 sequence: CASSQAWAGETQYF. The CDR3 DNA sequence: TGTGCCAGCAGCCAAGCGTGGGCAGGAGAGACCCAGTACTTC.

This chain uses TRBV19 with TRBJ2-7, with D possibly being TRBD2 (7 bases). The CDR3 contains 15 residues. Trimming took off 1 base at V and 0 bases at J, with 10 bases between the two ends. Germline V gene lookup returns CDR1 LNHDA and CDR2 SQIVND (reference sequence). This CDR3 is CASSIAGGYSYEQYF. The CDR3 bases are TGTGCCAGTAGTATAGCGGGGGGCTACTCCTACGAGCAGTACTTC.

The chain recombines TRBV2 with TRBJ2-1; D gene uncertain. Germline CDR1 reads SNHLY; CDR2 reads FYNNEI. The V and J ends lost 7 bases and 2 bases respectively, with 18 bases between them. This CDR3 is 16 amino acids long. The CDR3 sequence is CASKYTWGTAYNEQFF. The CDR3 DNA sequence: TGTGCCAGCAAATACACCTGGGGAACAGCCTACAATGAGCAGTTCTTC.

This clone was observed once. The chain combines TRBV29-1 with TRBJ2-3; 7 bases are shared with TRBD1. V shed 4 bases, J shed 1 base, and the junction held 5 bases outside the gene matches. CDR1 is SQVTM and CDR2 is ANQGSEA in the germline V gene. CDR3 length: 14 residues. The CDR3 protein is CSVGDSYRTDTQYF. CDR3 nucleotides: TGCAGCGTTGGGGACAGCTACCGCACAGATACGCAGTATTTT.

The chain joins TRBV14 to TRBJ2-7; the match to TRBD1 covers 7 bases. The ends lost 6 bases at V and 5 bases at J; junction bases unmatched: 7. CDR3 length: 13 amino acids. CDR1 and CDR2 from the germline V gene are SGHDN and FVKESK. CDR3 in amino acids: CASRQTGSNEQYF. In DNA form, the CDR3 reads TGTGCCAGCAGACAGACAGGGTCCAACGAGCAGTACTTC. The entire variable domain, with the rest obtained from reference TRBV14 and TRBJ2-7, is as follows: EAGVTQFPSHSVIEKGQTVTLRCDPISGHDNLYWYRRVMGKEIKFLLHFVKESKQDESGMPNNRFLAERTGGTYSTLKVQPAELEDSGVYFCASRQTGSNEQYFGPGTRLTVT.

The chain joins TRBV28 to TRBJ1-1; the D gene is possibly TRBD1 (6 bases). Trimming removed 5 bases from V and 1 base from J, with 14 bases in between. From germline, CDR1 is MDHEN and CDR2 SYDVKM. This CDR3 has 15 amino acids. CDR3 sequence reads: CASSLQLQGNTEAFF. CDR3 sequence (DNA): TGTGCCAGCAGTCTCCAATTACAGGGGAACACTGAAGCTTTCTTT. Drawing the rest from reference TRBV28 and TRBJ1-1, the complete variable domain is DVKVTQSSRYLVKRTGEKVFLECVQDMDHENMFWYRQDPGLGLRLIYFSYDVKMKEKGDIPEGYSVSREKKERFSLILESASTNQTSMYLCASSLQLQGNTEAFFGQGTRLTVV.

The J gene is TRBJ1-1, the V gene TRBV13; no reliable D call. V lost 2 bases and J lost 1, with 11 bases in between. The CDR3 spans 15 residues. Per germline, CDR1 PRHDT and CDR2 FYEKMQ (reference sequence). The CDR3 DNA reads TGTGCCAGCAGCTTAACCTCGGGTCAGAACACTGAAGCTTTCTTT. This translates into CASSLTSGQNTEAFF. The variable domain in full, with the rest retrieved from reference TRBV13 and TRBJ1-1, is AAGVIQSPRHLIKEKRETATLKCYPIPRHDTVYWYQQGPGQDPQFLISFYEKMQSDKGSIPDRFSAQQFSDYHSELNMSSLELGDSALYFCASSLTSGQNTEAFFGQGTRLTVV.

A single count supports this clone. The V gene is TRBV5-4, the J gene TRBJ2-7; 8 bases map to TRBD1. The CDR3 runs to 14 residues. The germline V gene encodes CDR1 SGHNT and CDR2 YYREEE (reference sequence). The V segment lost 0 bases and the J segment 6 bases; nucleotides outside the gene matches: 5. CDR3 loop: CASSLVQGAREQYF. The CDR3 DNA sequence: TGTGCCAGCAGCTTGGTGCAGGGGGCGCGCGAGCAGTACTTC.

This chain joins TRBV9 and TRBJ2-2; TRBD1 aligns across 11 bases. V lost 5 bases, J lost 6 bases, and 3 bases stayed unmatched. The CDR3 is made up of 14 amino acids. Germline CDR1 and CDR2: SGDLS and YYNGEE. In DNA form, the CDR3 reads TGTGCCAGCAGAACGGGACAGGGGGCCGGGGAGCTGTTTTTT. It encodes CASRTGQGAGELFF.

Only one count was recorded for this clone. The chain carries TRBV18 and TRBJ1-5; D remains unclear. Trimming left V 2 bases short and J 5 bases short, with 10 bases between. CDR1 KGHSH and CDR2 LQKENI come from the germline V gene. The CDR3 length is 14 residues. CDR3 sequence: CASSPGALYQPQHF. CDR3 nucleotides: TGTGCCAGCTCACCAGGTGCCCTTTATCAGCCCCAGCATTTT.

The V and J genes are TRBV10-3 and TRBJ1-2; 11 nucleotides match TRBD1. Germline V gene lookup returns CDR1 ENHRY and CDR2 SYGVKD. The CDR3 is made up of 15 amino acids. The junction had 6 bases not matched to a gene; V was cut back by 6 bases and J by 3 bases. The CDR3 sequence is CAISLGQGEYYGYTF. Here the CDR3 DNA reads TGTGCCATCAGCCTGGGACAGGGGGAGTACTATGGCTACACCTTC.

The CDR3 region has the DNA TGTGCCAGCAGTTTACCAACAGCGGGAGCTAGCGGGATGGGTGAGCAGTTCTTC. It specifies CASSLPTAGASGMGEQFF. The rearrangement joins TRBV28 to TRBJ2-1; 9 positions agree with TRBD2. CDR1 and CDR2 from the germline V gene are MDHEN and SYDVKM. V dropped 2 bases and J dropped 9; count of bases not matched to a gene: 17. This CDR3 has 18 amino acids.

This rearrangement joins TRBV29-1 to TRBJ2-1, with 7 bases fitting TRBD2. With 6 bases clipped from V and 2 bases from J, the junction kept 7 bases outside the gene matches. From germline, CDR1 is SQVTM and CDR2 ANQGSEA. The CDR3 loop spans 14 amino acids. CDR3 region: CSVQSGTTYNEQFF. The CDR3 bases are TGCAGCGTACAAAGCGGGACCACCTACAATGAGCAGTTCTTC.

The chain recombines TRBV7-3 with TRBJ2-2, with D possibly being TRBD1 (6 bases). Germline loops: CDR1 SGHTA, CDR2 FQGTGA. V was cut by 0 bases and J by 4 bases, with 12 bases left in between. The CDR3 loop spans 16 amino acids. For the CDR3, the DNA is TGTGCCAGCAGCTTAACCAGGGGACCATCCACCGGGGAGCTGTTTTTT. As protein: CASSLTRGPSTGELFF.

The V gene is TRBV28, the J gene TRBJ2-1, with D hard to call. V was trimmed by 5 bases and J by 8 bases, leaving 13 bases between them. Germline values: CDR1 MDHEN, CDR2 SYDVKM. The CDR3 totals 13 residues. The CDR3 is CASSPDPGDEQFF. The CDR3 bases are TGTGCCAGCAGTCCGGACCCGGGCGATGAGCAGTTCTTC. Complete variable domain (other parts from reference TRBV28 and TRBJ2-1): DVKVTQSSRYLVKRTGEKVFLECVQDMDHENMFWYRQDPGLGLRLIYFSYDVKMKEKGDIPEGYSVSREKKERFSLILESASTNQTSMYLCASSPDPGDEQFFGPGTRLTVL.

J is TRBJ1-2 and V is TRBV7-9; 9 nucleotides match TRBD1. Germline V gene sequence: CDR1 SEHNR, CDR2 FQNEAQ (reference sequence). V gave up 5 bases and J gave up 8 bases; unmatched junction bases: 12. The CDR3 runs to 15 residues. CDR3 amino acids: CASSPFQGQGGGYTF. Written as DNA, the CDR3 is TGTGCCAGCAGCCCCTTTCAGGGACAGGGTGGCGGCTACACCTTC.

V gene TRBV12-3 or TRBV12-4 combines with J gene TRBJ1-6; no firm D call. The V end lost 10 bases, the J end lost 6 bases, and 13 bases lay between the germline ends. The CDR3 is 13 residues long. The CDR3 loop reads CATSGSPNSPLHF. The CDR3 region has the DNA TGTGCCACGTCTGGGTCGCCTAATTCACCCCTCCACTTT.

The genes are TRBV27 and TRBJ1-4; D may be TRBD1 (6 bases). Germline values: CDR1 MNHEY, CDR2 SMNVEV (reference sequence). The CDR3 totals 14 residues. V lost 5 bases, J lost 4 bases, and 11 bases lay in between. The CDR3 DNA is TGTGCCAGCAGTAAACGACAGGATAATGAAAAACTGTTTTTT. It translates to CASSKRQDNEKLFF.

The chain couples TRBV4-1 to TRBJ1-2, with D possibly matching TRBD1 (6 bases). Trimming removed 1 base from V and 8 bases from J, with 14 bases in between. The CDR3 length is 14 residues. CDR1 is MGHRA and CDR2 is YSYEKL in the germline V gene. The CDR3 nucleotides are TGCGCCAGCAGCCAAGGGAACAGGGCCTGGGGCTACACCTTC. Residues: CASSQGNRAWGYTF.

V and J are TRBV28 and TRBJ2-2, with 9 nucleotides matching TRBD1. The trim removed 6 bases at V and 4 bases at J, leaving 6 bases unmatched. The germline CDR1 and CDR2 sequences are MDHEN and SYDVKM. The length of the CDR3 is 15 residues. CDR3 sequence (DNA): TGTGCCAGCAGCCCCGGGACAGGGCTCACCGGGGAGCTGTTTTTT. Protein product: CASSPGTGLTGELFF.

The DNA for the CDR3 is TGCAGTGCTAGCAGGGAGGAGACCCAGTACTTC. Protein sequence: CSASREETQYF. The chain has TRBV20-1 and TRBJ2-5; D might be TRBD1 or TRBD2, each matching 5 bases. Germline V gene data show CDR1 as DFQATT and CDR2 as SNEGSKA (reference sequence). Trimming shortened V by 3 bases and J by 5 bases, and 7 bases separated the two germline ends. This CDR3 is built from 11 residues.

This sequence joins TRBV2 and TRBJ2-3; D gene ambiguous. The CDR3 contains 14 residues. CDR1 and CDR2 from the germline V gene are SNHLY and FYNNEI. V gave up 2 bases and J gave up 3 bases, with 9 bases separating them. CDR3 DNA: TGTGCCAGCAGTGAAAGGTATAGGACAGATACGCAGTATTTT. It is translated as CASSERYRTDTQYF.

The rearrangement links TRBV5-1 to TRBJ1-4; D is undetermined. V was pared by 0 bases and J by 0 bases, with 9 bases between. This CDR3 has 16 amino acids. The germline CDR1 and CDR2 sequences are SGHRS and YFSETQ. Here the CDR3 reads CASSLGGLTTNEKLFF. Written as DNA, the CDR3 is TGCGCCAGCAGCTTGGGTGGGCTCACAACTAATGAAAAACTGTTTTTT. The full variable domain, in which reference TRBV5-1 and TRBJ1-4 provide the parts outside the CDR3, is KAGVTQTPRYLIKTRGQQVTLSCSPISGHRSVSWYQQTPGQGLQFLFEYFSETQRNKGNFPGRFSGRQFSNSRSEMNVSTLELGDSALYLCASSLGGLTTNEKLFFGSGTQLSVL.

V and J are TRBV5-6 and TRBJ1-2, with a tentative D call TRBD1 (6 bases). This CDR3 is built from 13 residues. V lost 5 bases to trimming and J lost 4 bases, with 12 bases between them. Looked up from germline, CDR1 is SGHDT and CDR2 is YYEEEE. The CDR3 is CASRGGETYGYTF. The CDR3 coding sequence is TGTGCCAGCAGAGGGGGGGAGACCTATGGCTACACCTTC.

The chain combines TRBV7-9 with TRBJ2-5, with D perhaps matching TRBD2 (6 bases). The CDR3 has 14 amino acids. Germline lookup yields CDR1 SEHNR and CDR2 FQNEAQ (reference sequence). Trimming removed 6 bases from V and 2 bases from J, with 13 bases in between. Here the CDR3 reads CASRSAGKQETQYF. The CDR3 DNA sequence: TGTGCCAGCAGATCGGCGGGAAAGCAAGAGACCCAGTACTTC.